The 26 T cell receptor beta chains below come from one sample, sequenced in a study of beta chain features in type 1 diabetes. The investigators reverse transcribed all of the isolated RNA, so they sequenced expressed TCRB transcripts. Only in-frame clones appear in the TCRdb table, and some are missing; sequencing was by immunoSEQ multiplex PCR. The repertoire holds about 360,000 clones, around 12% seen once, with approximately 0.015% in the top ten. Sequenced: naive CD4+ T cells from blood. Receptors were obtained from a man aged 18 to 30 in good health.

The gene calls are TRBV25-1 and TRBJ1-2; 8 positions match TRBD1. CDR1 and CDR2 (germline): MGHDK, SYGVNS. After removal of 6 bases from V and 2 bases from J, the junction contained 2 bases not matched to a gene. The CDR3 spans 13 residues. The CDR3 is CASRGTGNYGYTF. In DNA, the CDR3 is TGTGCCAGCAGGGGGACAGGAAACTATGGCTACACCTTC.

The chain links TRBV6-5 to TRBJ2-7; D is perhaps TRBD1 (5 bases). Germline V gene data show CDR1 as MNHEY and CDR2 as SVGAGI. This CDR3 has 14 residues. The germline V and J ends were trimmed by 0 bases and 2 bases, with 8 bases remaining between them. The DNA of the CDR3 is TGTGCCAGCAGTTACTCGTTCAGGGCCTACGAGCAGTACTTC. Translated: CASSYSFRAYEQYF.

The chain couples TRBV7-9 to TRBJ2-1; 10 nucleotides align to TRBD2. The CDR3 runs 16 residues. The trim removed 0 bases at V and 4 bases at J, leaving 3 bases unmatched. CDR1 is SEHNR and CDR2 is FQNEAQ in the germline V gene (reference sequence). The CDR3 protein is CASSLATSGPYNEQFF. The CDR3 coding sequence is TGTGCCAGCAGCTTAGCGACTAGCGGGCCGTACAATGAGCAGTTCTTC.

This sequence joins TRBV4-2 and TRBJ1-6; D perhaps matches TRBD1 (5 bases). Trimming took off 0 bases at V and 9 bases at J, with 15 bases between the two ends. The CDR3 is 16 amino acids. Germline lookup yields CDR1 LGHNA and CDR2 YNFKEQ. The CDR3 loop reads CASSQDVTGLSSPLHF. The CDR3 nucleotides are TGTGCCAGCAGCCAAGATGTAACAGGACTAAGTTCACCCCTCCACTTT.

V and J are TRBV5-1 and TRBJ2-3, with a possible D match to TRBD2 (5 bases). The CDR3 totals 15 residues. V gave up 2 bases and J gave up 2 bases, with 12 bases separating them. The germline gives CDR1 SGHRS, CDR2 YFSETQ. CDR3 sequence: CASSLVERFTDTQYF. DNA of the CDR3: TGCGCCAGCAGCTTAGTGGAGCGGTTCACAGATACGCAGTATTTT.

This clone came up a few times. This chain joins TRBV4-2 and TRBJ2-5; 10 bases line up with TRBD2. The CDR3 is made up of 19 amino acids. Unmatched junction bases numbered 14, after V lost 0 bases and J lost 4 bases. CDR1 is LGHNA and CDR2 is YNFKEQ in the germline V gene. This chain's CDR3 is CASSQEVGGAGGLGETQYF. The DNA for the CDR3 is TGTGCCAGCAGCCAAGAGGTGGGAGGAGCGGGGGGGCTGGGAGAGACCCAGTACTTC.

This clone was seen more than once but under ten times. J is TRBJ2-7 and V is TRBV7-9, with D possibly matching TRBD1 (6 bases). There are 15 residues in the CDR3. V lost 6 bases and J lost 5, with 20 bases in between. Germline values: CDR1 SEHNR, CDR2 FQNEAQ (reference sequence). In DNA, the CDR3 is TGTGCCAGCAGATCCAGGGGAAGTGAGAGGAACGAGCAGTACTTC. Translation gives CASRSRGSERNEQYF.

This clone was seen more than once but under ten times. The chain is built from TRBV30 and TRBJ2-3; D unresolved. Germline CDR1 GTSNPN, CDR2 SVGIG (reference sequence). Trimming removed 0 bases from V and 0 bases from J, with 10 bases in between. The CDR3 runs to 15 residues. The CDR3 is CAWSVLYTSTDTQYF. The CDR3 region has the DNA TGTGCCTGGAGTGTACTCTATACTAGCACAGATACGCAGTATTTT.

This chain joins TRBV29-1 and TRBJ2-7; D gene unclear. V lost 2 bases and J 2 bases, leaving 7 bases between the germline ends. CDR3 size: 12 residues. Germline CDR1 and CDR2: SQVTM and ANQGSEA. The CDR3 DNA reads TGCAGCGTTGAAACACATACCTACGAGCAGTACTTC. It translates to CSVETHTYEQYF.

This clone was picked up a small number of times. The chain has TRBV28 and TRBJ2-7; 11 nucleotides align to TRBD2. V shed 6 bases and J 0 bases; nucleotides not matched to a gene: 4. This CDR3 spans 15 amino acids. Germline values: CDR1 MDHEN, CDR2 SYDVKM. The CDR3 coding sequence is TGTGCCAGCAGGCGTCTAGCGGGGGGCTCCTACGAGCAGTACTTC. It encodes CASRRLAGGSYEQYF.

This chain joins TRBV4-3 and TRBJ2-7; TRBD1 matches at 8 bases. This CDR3 contains 15 residues. Losses at the gene ends were 4 bases for V and 5 bases for J; bases not matched to a gene: 10. CDR1 is LGHNA and CDR2 is YSLEER in the germline V gene. Here the CDR3 reads CASSRLRTGIHEQYF. The DNA for the CDR3 is TGCGCCAGCAGCCGCCTCAGGACAGGGATCCACGAGCAGTACTTC.

V usage is TRBV5-4 and J usage is TRBJ2-5, with 7 bases aligning to TRBD2. Looked up from germline, CDR1 is SGHNT and CDR2 is YYREEE (reference sequence). The CDR3 is made up of 14 amino acids. V was clipped by 2 bases and J by 0 bases; unmatched bases: 1. CDR3 sequence reads: CASSFAGDQETQYF. CDR3 sequence (DNA): TGTGCCAGCAGCTTTGCGGGGGACCAAGAGACCCAGTACTTC.

V is TRBV27 and J is TRBJ2-7, with TRBD2 as a possible D gene (6 bases). V was clipped by 5 bases and J by 0 bases, with 20 bases between them. In germline, CDR1 is MNHEY, CDR2 SMNVEV (reference sequence). The CDR3 has 17 residues. The DNA for the CDR3 is TGTGCCAGCAGTGAGCTCCCGCGGGGCCCGACCTCCTACGAGCAGTACTTC. Protein: CASSELPRGPTSYEQYF.

This clone has only a few counts. This chain links TRBV15 with TRBJ1-5; the match to TRBD1 covers 10 bases. With 1 base clipped from V and 5 bases from J, the junction kept 2 bases outside the gene matches. From germline, CDR1 is LNHNV and CDR2 YYDKDF (reference sequence). The CDR3 extends over 15 amino acids. The CDR3 DNA is TGTGCCACCAGCAGAGTTGGGACAGGGGATCAGCCCCAGCATTTT. It codes for CATSRVGTGDQPQHF.

This clone was counted only a few times. The chain uses TRBV9 and TRBJ2-7; 12 bases are a match to TRBD2. CDR1 and CDR2 from the germline V gene are SGDLS and YYNGEE. The trim removed 3 bases at V and 3 bases at J, leaving 4 bases unmatched. The CDR3 is 15 residues long. The CDR3 DNA follows: TGTGCCAGCAGCGCATCTAGCGGGGGGGACTACGAGCAGTACTTC. It yields the protein CASSASSGGDYEQYF.

The table lists this clone with a few counts. The chain employs TRBV28 and TRBJ1-3; D unresolved. CDR1 MDHEN and CDR2 SYDVKM come from the germline V gene. V was shortened by 7 bases and J by 0 bases, with 13 bases between the two germline ends. The CDR3 contains 15 residues. The DNA of the CDR3 is TGTGCCAGCATCGACCCAGGTAGCTCTGGAAACACCATATATTTT. Amino acid sequence: CASIDPGSSGNTIYF.

This clone turned up a few times. The V call is TRBV2, the J call TRBJ2-4; D gene unclear. Germline assignment: CDR1 SNHLY and CDR2 FYNNEI. The CDR3 totals 13 residues. Deletions cut 6 bases from V and 6 bases from J, with 12 bases between. The CDR3: CASRDQTLNIQYF. The DNA of the CDR3 is TGTGCCAGCAGAGACCAGACACTAAACATTCAGTACTTC.

The table lists this clone with a few counts. Here the CDR3 DNA reads TGTGCCAGCAGCGTAGGGGGGACAGGGACAGATACGCAGTATTTT. This codes for CASSVGGTGTDTQYF. V and J are TRBV9 and TRBJ2-3; 9 bases agree with TRBD1. Looked up from germline, CDR1 is SGDLS and CDR2 is YYNGEE. Losses at the gene ends were 0 bases for V and 3 bases for J; bases not matched to a gene: 2. This CDR3 region has 15 residues.

The chain carries TRBV10-3 and TRBJ2-5, with D possibly matching TRBD2 (5 bases). The V gene's germline CDR1 is ENHRY and CDR2 SYGVKD. Trimming took off 4 bases at V and 4 bases at J, with 16 bases between the two ends. This CDR3 comprises 15 residues. This CDR3 is CAISGTGRGRETQYF. CDR3 nucleotides: TGTGCCATCAGTGGGACTGGAAGAGGTAGAGAGACCCAGTACTTC.

The DNA of the CDR3 is TGTGCCAGCAGTGAATTCGGGTCGCTCAATCAGCCCCAGCATTTT. Translation: CASSEFGSLNQPQHF. V gene TRBV2 combines with J gene TRBJ1-5, with D unclear. V dropped 2 bases and J dropped 3 bases, with 11 bases sitting between them. CDR3 length equals 15 residues. Germline V gene lookup returns CDR1 SNHLY and CDR2 FYNNEI. Based on the CDR3 plus reference TRBV2 and TRBJ1-5, the full variable domain is EPEVTQTPSHQVTQMGQEVILRCVPISNHLYFYWYRQILGQKVEFLVSFYNNEISEKSEIFDDQFSVERPDGSNFTLKIRSTKLEDSAMYFCASSEFGSLNQPQHFGDGTRLSIL.

This clone showed up just a few times. The chain employs TRBV9 and TRBJ2-1; D is possibly TRBD2 (6 bases). CDR1 and CDR2 from the germline V gene are SGDLS and YYNGEE. V was trimmed by 0 bases and J by 9 bases, leaving 10 bases between them. CDR3 length: 13 residues. The chain's CDR3 is CASSVGLEGEQFF. The CDR3 DNA follows: TGTGCCAGCAGCGTAGGACTAGAGGGTGAGCAGTTCTTC.

This clone was seen only a few times. The chain joins TRBV4-2 to TRBJ2-1; 9 bases line up with TRBD2. The V gene end was trimmed by 0 bases and the J gene end by 5 bases; junction bases not matched to a gene: 5. This CDR3 contains 16 residues. The V gene's germline CDR1 is LGHNA and CDR2 YNFKEQ. The chain's CDR3 is CASSQDWLAGNNEQFF. In DNA, the CDR3 is TGTGCCAGCAGCCAAGACTGGCTAGCGGGGAACAATGAGCAGTTCTTC.

This clone was counted only a few times. This rearrangement joins TRBV30 to TRBJ1-1, with 7 bases that match TRBD1. The CDR3 length is 13 residues. V gave up 5 bases and J gave up 5 bases; unmatched junction bases: 8. The germline gives CDR1 GTSNPN, CDR2 SVGIG (reference sequence). The CDR3 DNA sequence: TGTGCCTGGGAAAGACAGGGTTCAACTGAAGCTTTCTTT. As protein: CAWERQGSTEAFF.

The chain recombines TRBV29-1 with TRBJ2-5; possibly TRBD2 for D (6 bases). Germline V CDR1 and CDR2: SQVTM, ANQGSEA. The CDR3 is 11 residues long. The V and J ends lost 7 bases and 2 bases respectively, with 8 bases between them. The CDR3 protein is CSGSGQETQYF. The CDR3 DNA follows: TGCAGCGGTAGCGGTCAAGAGACCCAGTACTTC.

V and J are TRBV20-1 and TRBJ2-7, with D tentatively TRBD2 (6 bases). This CDR3 is built from 11 residues. Trimming took 7 bases from V and 2 from J, leaving 9 bases between them. Germline loops: CDR1 DFQATT, CDR2 SNEGSKA (reference sequence). The CDR3 here is CSGRDAYEQYF. The DNA for the CDR3 is TGCAGTGGGCGGGATGCCTACGAGCAGTACTTC.

This clone was counted a few times. For the CDR3, the DNA is TGCAGCGCTACGACCGGGCCGGGGGGTAATTCACCCCTCCACTTT. Protein sequence: CSATTGPGGNSPLHF. V gene TRBV29-1 combines with J gene TRBJ1-6; possible D gene TRBD1, 5 bases. Per germline, CDR1 SQVTM and CDR2 ANQGSEA. The V end lost 7 bases, the J end lost 6 bases, and 19 bases lay between the germline ends. The CDR3 is made up of 15 amino acids.